The 26 T cell receptor beta chains below all came from one sample that was sequenced in a study of T cell changes during pregnancy in multiple sclerosis. TCRdb's copy holds only in-frame clones and misses some; the assay was immunoSEQ multiplex PCR. The table shows around 53,000 clones, with roughly 90% occurring only once. The material was CD4+ T cells from peripheral blood mononuclear cells, obtained after pregnancy. The receptors were gathered from a female donor with multiple sclerosis, enrolled in a pregnancy study.

V is TRBV9 and J is TRBJ1-1; TRBD1 matches at 8 bases. V lost 5 bases to trimming and J lost 5 bases; unmatched junction nucleotides: 14. Looked up from germline, CDR1 is SGDLS and CDR2 is YYNGEE. The length of the CDR3 is 16 residues. This CDR3 reads CASSPGAPRGHTEAFF. CDR3 bases: TGTGCCAGCAGTCCGGGGGCCCCCAGGGGGCATACTGAAGCTTTCTTT.

The gene calls are TRBV7-2 and TRBJ2-1; TRBD1 matches 7 bases. This CDR3 has 15 amino acids. J lost 6 bases, V lost 5 bases, and 10 bases had no gene match. The germline V gene encodes CDR1 SGHTA and CDR2 FQGNSA. The CDR3 protein is CASSTPGQLGNEQFF. The CDR3 DNA follows: TGTGCCAGCAGCACCCCGGGACAGTTAGGCAATGAGCAGTTCTTC. Filled out from reference TRBV7-2 and TRBJ2-1, the complete variable domain reads GAGVSQSPSNKVTEKGKDVELRCDPISGHTALYWYRQSLGQGLEFLIYFQGNSAPDKSGLPSDRFSAERTGGSVSTLTIQRTQQEDSAVYLCASSTPGQLGNEQFFGPGTRLTVL.

V and J are TRBV19 and TRBJ1-2; tentative D call: TRBD1 (5 bases). The germline V gene encodes CDR1 LNHDA and CDR2 SQIVND (reference sequence). V was trimmed by 6 bases and J by 8 bases, leaving 28 bases between them. The CDR3 runs 17 residues. For the CDR3, the DNA is TGTGCCAGTAGGACGGAAACGTTGAGACAGCCCAAAAGCGGCTACACCTTC. This gives the protein CASRTETLRQPKSGYTF.

The chain uses TRBV7-9 and TRBJ2-3, with a weak D call TRBD2 (5 bases). The germline gives CDR1 SEHNR, CDR2 FQNEAQ (reference sequence). This CDR3 has 14 amino acids. The V end was cut by 5 bases, the J end by 6 bases, with 15 bases between. For the CDR3, the DNA is TGTGCCAGCAGCCCCGGTGGAGCGGCGGATACGCAGTATTTT. Translated, it gives CASSPGGAADTQYF.

In nucleotides, the CDR3 is TGTGCCAGCAGCTTTCCTGCGGGGGGTTTCACCGGGGAGCTGTTTTTT. This encodes CASSFPAGGFTGELFF. V usage is TRBV5-6 and J usage is TRBJ2-2, with 8 bases fitting TRBD2. J was trimmed by 4 bases and V by 2 bases; bases with no gene match: 7. Germline V gives CDR1 SGHDT, CDR2 YYEEEE. The CDR3 runs to 16 residues.

CDR3 nucleotide sequence: TGCAGCGTTGAGAACAGGGGGTATTGGGAGACCCAGTACTTC. Protein: CSVENRGYWETQYF. The V gene is TRBV29-1, the J gene TRBJ2-5; 8 bases align to TRBD1. Trimming cost V 3 bases and J 5 bases; bases outside gene matches: 8. Per germline, CDR1 SQVTM and CDR2 ANQGSEA. The CDR3 has 14 amino acids.

The CDR3 loop is CASTLTGAQPQHF. CDR3 nucleotide sequence: TGTGCCAGTACCCTAACAGGAGCCCAGCCCCAGCATTTT. J is TRBJ1-5 and V is TRBV19, with D maybe TRBD1 (5 bases). Germline V lookup: CDR1 LNHDA, CDR2 SQIVND (reference sequence). The V and J ends lost 7 bases and 7 bases respectively, with 14 bases between them. The CDR3 runs 13 residues. Looking up the rest from reference TRBV19 and TRBJ1-5 gives the full variable domain: DGGITQSPKYLFRKEGQNVTLSCEQNLNHDAMYWYRQDPGQGLRLIYYSQIVNDFQKGDIAEGYSVSREKKESFPLTVTSAQKNPTAFYLCASTLTGAQPQHFGDGTRLSIL.

The chain has TRBV19 and TRBJ2-5; 9 nucleotides line up with TRBD2. The CDR3 contains 15 residues. CDR1 and CDR2 (germline): LNHDA, SQIVND (reference sequence). Trimming at V came to 7 bases and at J to 5 bases, leaving 11 bases not matched to a gene. The CDR3 DNA reads as TGTGCCAGTATGTGGCGGGGGGGACGTTCGGAGACCCAGTACTTC. It translates to CASMWRGGRSETQYF.

The V gene is TRBV19, the J gene TRBJ1-1, with D possibly TRBD1 on 5 matching bases. The germline V gene has CDR1 LNHDA and CDR2 SQIVND (reference sequence). The CDR3 has 13 residues. V was trimmed by 5 bases and J by 4 bases, leaving 11 bases between them. CDR3 sequence reads: CASSGRVITEAFF. CDR3 DNA sequence: TGTGCCAGTAGTGGCAGGGTAATCACTGAAGCTTTCTTT.

The V call is TRBV27, the J call TRBJ1-5; D is possibly TRBD1 (5 bases). Germline values: CDR1 MNHEY, CDR2 SMNVEV (reference sequence). The V end was cut by 6 bases, the J end by 3 bases, with 15 bases between. The CDR3 covers 15 residues. This CDR3 reads CASSPRQGINQPQHF. The CDR3 nucleotides read TGTGCCAGCAGCCCAAGGCAGGGAATCAATCAGCCCCAGCATTTT.

This clone showed up just once. This rearrangement joins TRBV29-1 to TRBJ2-7; TRBD1 matches 9 bases. Germline assignment: CDR1 SQVTM and CDR2 ANQGSEA. The CDR3 sequence is 14 residues long. With 4 bases clipped from V and 1 base from J, the junction kept 5 bases outside the gene matches. In DNA, the CDR3 is TGCAGCGTTGGTTCCGGGACAGGGTCCTACGAGCAGTACTTC. Its protein is CSVGSGTGSYEQYF.

The gene calls are TRBV18 and TRBJ2-7; possibly TRBD2 for D (6 bases). Germline V gene sequence: CDR1 KGHSH, CDR2 LQKENI. Trimming pared 2 bases from V and 7 bases from J, leaving 15 bases between. This CDR3 is 14 amino acids long. CDR3 protein: CASSPVGGSGEQYF. In DNA form, the CDR3 reads TGTGCCAGCTCACCAGTAGGAGGGTCGGGTGAGCAGTACTTC.

The V call is TRBV30, the J call TRBJ2-3; 7 bases map to TRBD2. Germline loops: CDR1 GTSNPN, CDR2 SVGIG (reference sequence). J lost 10 bases, V lost 4 bases, and 2 bases had no gene match. The CDR3 contains 10 residues. Here the CDR3 DNA reads TGTGCCTGGAAACTAGCGTCGCAGTATTTT. It translates to CAWKLASQYF.

Concerning this clone: A junction end diverges from the germline sequence, so it may reflect a read error. The chain links TRBV6-6 to TRBJ2-5; D is ambiguous. The CDR3 totals 12 residues. In germline, CDR1 is MNHNY, CDR2 SVGAGI (reference sequence). CDR3 DNA: TGTGCCAGCAGTTTCGGCGGAGAGCCCCAGTACTTC. Its protein product is CASSFGGEPQYF.

V gene TRBV19 combines with J gene TRBJ1-3; weak D call: TRBD1 (5 bases). This CDR3 is 13 amino acids long. Germline V gives CDR1 LNHDA, CDR2 SQIVND (reference sequence). V lost 6 bases and J 0 bases, leaving 6 bases between the germline ends. The CDR3 loop is CASRQASGNTIYF. CDR3 nucleotide sequence: TGTGCCAGTAGACAGGCCTCTGGAAACACCATATATTTT.

The chain couples TRBV19 to TRBJ1-5; TRBD1 aligns across 11 bases. The CDR3 covers 15 residues. Trimming removed 7 bases from V and 7 bases from J; junction bases left unmatched: 9. From germline, CDR1 is LNHDA and CDR2 SQIVND (reference sequence). This CDR3 is CASNKDRGLGQPQHF. As DNA, the CDR3 is TGTGCCAGTAATAAGGACAGGGGGCTTGGACAGCCCCAGCATTTT.

In nucleotides, the CDR3 is TGTGCCAGCAGCTTTACAGGGGTTCCTAGGGCTTATGGCTACACCTTC. It codes for CASSFTGVPRAYGYTF. The rearrangement links TRBV5-4 to TRBJ1-2; 7 bases are a match to TRBD1. CDR3 length: 16 amino acids. The V and J ends lost 2 bases and 5 bases, in that order; junction bases with no gene match: 12. Germline V lookup: CDR1 SGHNT, CDR2 YYREEE (reference sequence).

This clone came up once. The chain uses TRBV4-2 and TRBJ2-5, with 10 nucleotides matching TRBD1. V dropped 4 bases and J dropped 3; count of bases not matched to a gene: 2. From germline, CDR1 is LGHNA and CDR2 YNFKEQ. CDR3 size: 14 residues. The CDR3 nucleotides are TGTGCCAGCAGCCCAGGGACAGGGGAAGAGACCCAGTACTTC. Translated: CASSPGTGEETQYF.

This chain joins TRBV5-1 and TRBJ1-2; TRBD1 matches at 7 bases. The germline V gene has CDR1 SGHRS and CDR2 YFSETQ. This CDR3 contains 14 residues. V shed 3 bases, J shed 3 bases, and the junction held 5 bases outside the gene matches. The CDR3 bases are TGCGCCAGCAGCTACCTTCAGGGGGACTATGGCTACACCTTC. Protein product: CASSYLQGDYGYTF.

The chain has TRBV2 and TRBJ2-2; D unclear. CDR3 length: 16 amino acids. Trimming removed 4 bases from V and 2 bases from J, with 14 bases in between. From germline, CDR1 is SNHLY and CDR2 FYNNEI. The CDR3 sequence: CASSAIRGSNTGELFF. The CDR3 DNA follows: TGTGCCAGCAGTGCTATCCGAGGCAGTAACACCGGGGAGCTGTTTTTT.

CDR3 sequence reads: CASSADRAIATEQFF. The CDR3 nucleotides are TGTGCCAGCAGCGCGGACAGGGCGATTGCTACTGAGCAGTTCTTC. The genes are TRBV7-8 and TRBJ2-1; TRBD1 agrees at 8 bases. The ends lost 5 bases at V and 9 bases at J; junction bases unmatched: 12. CDR3 length equals 15 residues. The V gene's germline CDR1 is SGHVS and CDR2 FQNEAQ.

A few counts support this clone. The chain has TRBV7-2 and TRBJ1-1; D is possibly TRBD1 (6 bases). Looked up from germline, CDR1 is SGHTA and CDR2 is FQGNSA. This CDR3 is built from 13 residues. Trimming stripped 8 bases from V and 5 bases from J, with 15 bases between. CDR3 sequence reads: CASGNNQGTEAFF. DNA of the CDR3: TGTGCCAGCGGAAACAACCAGGGGACTGAAGCTTTCTTT.

The chain employs TRBV11-2 and TRBJ2-7, with 8 bases matching TRBD1. V trimming: 3 bases; J trimming: 5 bases; junction bases outside the gene matches: 3. Germline CDR1 and CDR2: SGHAT and FQNNGV. CDR3 length equals 13 residues. The chain's CDR3 is CASSLPGGHEQYF. Here the CDR3 DNA reads TGTGCCAGCAGCTTGCCAGGGGGCCACGAGCAGTACTTC.

The V and J genes are TRBV5-6 and TRBJ2-5, with 8 bases identical to TRBD2. The CDR3 has 15 amino acids. V lost 0 bases and J lost 1; bases outside the gene matches: 2. Germline loops: CDR1 SGHDT, CDR2 YYEEEE. The DNA for the CDR3 is TGTGCCAGCAGCTTGGAGGCGGGGGGCCAAGAGACCCAGTACTTC. Translated, it gives CASSLEAGGQETQYF.

The chain uses TRBV7-9 and TRBJ2-1; possible D gene TRBD1, 6 bases. V lost 2 bases and J lost 7, with 15 bases in between. CDR1 is SEHNR, CDR2 FQNEAQ, per germline (reference sequence). This CDR3 has 15 residues. CDR3 amino acids: CASSLIMGRGNEQFF. CDR3 nucleotide sequence: TGTGCCAGCAGCTTAATTATGGGCAGGGGTAATGAGCAGTTCTTC.

The J gene is TRBJ2-1, the V gene TRBV18; 9 bases are shared with TRBD1. In germline, CDR1 is KGHSH, CDR2 LQKENI. This CDR3 spans 15 amino acids. The V gene end was trimmed by 2 bases and the J gene end by 6 bases; junction bases not matched to a gene: 5. CDR3 residues: CASSPARDRVNEQFF. DNA for the CDR3: TGTGCCAGCTCACCAGCTCGGGACAGGGTCAATGAGCAGTTCTTC.